The rows below give T cell receptor beta chains drawn from one sample of a study of shared clonotypes between healthy human individuals. TCRdb's table, derived via immunoSEQ multiplex PCR, lists solely in-frame clones and lacks some. The sample contains about 1 million clones, approximately 68% of which appear only once. Material: memory CD4+ T cells sorted from blood. The receptors originated from a man younger than 35 in good health. Each CDR3 is given with its conserved first and last residue. D genes are given only for firm matches. Expanded clones are given a class, and other clones once, few, many or no size at all.

CDR3aa: CASSRIWNTEAFF
CDR3nt: TGTGCCAGCAGCCGAATATGGAACACTGAAGCTTTCTTT
d_gene: .
j_gene: TRBJ1-1
abundance: .
v_gene: TRBV7-9

CDR3aa: CASSLALMDTGELFF
CDR3nt: TGTGCCAGCAGCTTAGCCCTGATGGACACCGGGGAGCTGTTTTTT
d_gene: .
j_gene: TRBJ2-2
abundance: .
v_gene: TRBV7-9

CDR3aa: CASSPGGVSYEQYF
CDR3nt: TGTGCCAGCAGCCCGGGGGGGGTGTCCTACGAGCAGTACTTC
d_gene: TRBD2
j_gene: TRBJ2-7
abundance: .
v_gene: TRBV5-4

CDR3aa: CAWSGDRASSYNSPLHF
CDR3nt: TGTGCCTGGAGTGGCGACAGGGCAAGCTCCTATAATTCACCCCTCCACTTT
d_gene: TRBD1
j_gene: TRBJ1-6
abundance: .
v_gene: TRBV30

CDR3aa: CASSFSSANSNQPQHF
CDR3nt: TGTGCCAGCAGTTTCTCGTCCGCGAATAGCAATCAGCCCCAGCATTTT
d_gene: .
j_gene: TRBJ1-5
abundance: .
v_gene: TRBV27

CDR3aa: CASSQEGGGAGELFF
CDR3nt: TGCGCCAGCAGCCAAGAAGGAGGAGGGGCCGGGGAGCTGTTTTTT
d_gene: .
j_gene: TRBJ2-2
abundance: .
v_gene: TRBV4-3

CDR3aa: CASSWTDETEAFF
CDR3nt: TGTGCCAGCAGTTGGACAGACGAGACTGAAGCTTTCTTT
d_gene: .
j_gene: TRBJ1-1
abundance: .
v_gene: TRBV6-5

CDR3aa: CASTHSGHGSYEQYF
CDR3nt: TGTGCCAGCACCCACTCGGGACATGGGTCCTACGAGCAGTACTTC
d_gene: .
j_gene: TRBJ2-7
abundance: .
v_gene: TRBV21-1

CDR3aa: CASSTRTGTNEKLFF
CDR3nt: TGTGCCAGTAGTACGCGGACAGGGACTAATGAAAAACTGTTTTTT
d_gene: TRBD1
j_gene: TRBJ1-4
abundance: .
v_gene: TRBV19

CDR3aa: CASTPVVRSGYDQYF
CDR3nt: TGTGCCAGCACCCCAGTTGTCCGTTCCGGATATGACCAGTACTTC
d_gene: .
j_gene: TRBJ2-5
abundance: .
v_gene: TRBV7-2

CDR3aa: CASSPDGVQETQYF
CDR3nt: TGCGCCAGCAGCCCGGACGGAGTACAAGAGACCCAGTACTTC
d_gene: .
j_gene: TRBJ2-5
abundance: .
v_gene: TRBV5-1

CDR3aa: CASSTPGQPYEQYF
CDR3nt: TGTGCCAGCTCAACACCGGGACAGCCCTACGAGCAGTACTTC
d_gene: TRBD1
j_gene: TRBJ2-7
abundance: .
v_gene: TRBV18

CDR3aa: CASSAFYEQYF
CDR3nt: TGTGCCAGCAGCGCCTTCTACGAGCAGTACTTC
d_gene: .
j_gene: TRBJ2-7
abundance: .
v_gene: TRBV2

CDR3aa: CASSLSESSYNSPLHF
CDR3nt: TGTGCCAGCAGCCTATCTGAGAGCTCCTATAATTCACCCCTCCACTTT
d_gene: .
j_gene: TRBJ1-6
abundance: .
v_gene: TRBV7-8

CDR3aa: CASSLGMRGLTGELFF
CDR3nt: TGTGCCAGCAGCTTAGGAATGCGGGGGCTCACCGGGGAGCTGTTTTTT
d_gene: .
j_gene: TRBJ2-2
abundance: .
v_gene: TRBV11-1

CDR3aa: CASSEAEVGYGYTF
CDR3nt: TGTGCCAGCAGTGAAGCGGAGGTCGGGTATGGCTACACCTTC
d_gene: .
j_gene: TRBJ1-2
abundance: .
v_gene: TRBV6-1

CDR3aa: CASGDRGSVQPQHF
CDR3nt: TGTGCCAGTGGGGACAGGGGGAGTGTTCAGCCCCAGCATTTT
d_gene: TRBD1
j_gene: TRBJ1-5
abundance: .
v_gene: TRBV19

CDR3aa: CASRTGSQETQYF
CDR3nt: TGTGCCAGTAGGACAGGGAGCCAAGAGACCCAGTACTTC
d_gene: TRBD1
j_gene: TRBJ2-5
abundance: .
v_gene: TRBV18

CDR3aa: CASSPQGLSLVGTEAFF
CDR3nt: TGTGCCAGCAGCCCACAGGGGTTAAGTCTGGTCGGCACTGAAGCTTTCTTT
d_gene: TRBD1
j_gene: TRBJ1-1
abundance: .
v_gene: TRBV4-2

CDR3aa: CASSVAAGNYNSPLHF
CDR3nt: TGTGCCAGCAGCGTAGCGGCTGGAAACTATAATTCACCCCTCCACTTT
d_gene: .
j_gene: TRBJ1-6
abundance: few
v_gene: TRBV9

CDR3aa: CATSTRGTGPSYEQYF
CDR3nt: TGTGCCACCAGCACGAGGGGTACCGGCCCCTCCTACGAGCAGTACTTC
d_gene: .
j_gene: TRBJ2-7
abundance: .
v_gene: TRBV15

CDR3aa: CASSLGQGAQSPLHF
CDR3nt: TGTGCCAGCAGCTTGGGGCAGGGCGCCCAGTCACCCCTCCACTTT
d_gene: .
j_gene: TRBJ1-6
abundance: few
v_gene: TRBV5-6

CDR3aa: CASSRDGIPNYEQYF
CDR3nt: TGTGCCAGCAGCCGGGACGGGATCCCGAACTACGAGCAGTACTTC
d_gene: .
j_gene: TRBJ2-7
abundance: .
v_gene: TRBV7-9

CDR3aa: CASSSQGRGETQYF
CDR3nt: TGTGCCAGCTCGTCACAGGGGAGGGGAGAGACCCAGTACTTC
d_gene: .
j_gene: TRBJ2-5
abundance: .
v_gene: TRBV18

CDR3aa: CAWSVRGEEAGNTIYF
CDR3nt: TGTGCCTGGAGTGTACGAGGGGAGGAGGCTGGAAACACCATATATTTT
d_gene: .
j_gene: TRBJ1-3
abundance: many
v_gene: TRBV30

CDR3aa: CASTLHSGGAYEQYF
CDR3nt: TGTGCCAGCACCCTCCACAGCGGGGGAGCCTACGAGCAGTACTTC
d_gene: TRBD2
j_gene: TRBJ2-7
abundance: few
v_gene: TRBV7-2

CDR3aa: CSVLWGSWTYEQYF
CDR3nt: TGCAGCGTTCTCTGGGGGTCGTGGACCTACGAGCAGTACTTC
d_gene: .
j_gene: TRBJ2-7
abundance: .
v_gene: TRBV29-1

CDR3aa: CASVNYGYTF
CDR3nt: TGTGCCAGCGTGAACTATGGCTACACCTTC
d_gene: .
j_gene: TRBJ1-2
abundance: .
v_gene: TRBV27

CDR3aa: CASSPQGEGPQHF
CDR3nt: TGTGCCAGCTCGCCACAGGGCGAGGGGCCCCAGCATTTT
d_gene: .
j_gene: TRBJ1-5
abundance: once
v_gene: TRBV18

CDR3aa: CAWQLLGRANTEAFF
CDR3nt: TGTGCCTGGCAACTCCTCGGGAGGGCGAACACTGAAGCTTTCTTT
d_gene: .
j_gene: TRBJ1-1
abundance: .
v_gene: TRBV30

CDR3aa: CASSIDRRSQPQHF
CDR3nt: TGTGCCAGTAGTATAGATCGGAGGAGTCAGCCCCAGCATTTT
d_gene: .
j_gene: TRBJ1-5
abundance: .
v_gene: TRBV19

CDR3aa: CASSLDLEGYTF
CDR3nt: TGTGCCAGCAGCTTGGATTTAGAAGGCTACACCTTC
d_gene: .
j_gene: TRBJ1-2
abundance: few
v_gene: TRBV4-2

CDR3aa: CASSLYKAGNEQFF
CDR3nt: TGTGCCAGCAGCTTGTACAAAGCGGGAAATGAGCAGTTCTTC
d_gene: TRBD2
j_gene: TRBJ2-1
abundance: .
v_gene: TRBV7-2

CDR3aa: CATLGTANREQYF
CDR3nt: TGTGCCACCCTTGGGACGGCCAATCGGGAGCAGTACTTC
d_gene: .
j_gene: TRBJ2-7
abundance: once
v_gene: TRBV6-6

CDR3aa: CASSYSSGLNTEAFF
CDR3nt: TGTGCCAGCAGTTACTCGTCCGGGCTGAACACTGAAGCTTTCTTT
d_gene: .
j_gene: TRBJ1-1
abundance: .
v_gene: TRBV6-6

CDR3aa: CASSGGVYSNQPQHF
CDR3nt: TGTGCCAGCAGCGGCGGGGTCTATAGCAATCAGCCCCAGCATTTT
d_gene: .
j_gene: TRBJ1-5
abundance: .
v_gene: TRBV5-5

CDR3aa: CASSSPAWDEQFF
CDR3nt: TGCGCCAGCAGCTCACCGGCCTGGGATGAGCAGTTCTTC
d_gene: .
j_gene: TRBJ2-1
abundance: .
v_gene: TRBV5-1

CDR3aa: CSVEGTLAGNTDTQYF
CDR3nt: TGCAGCGTTGAAGGGACACTAGCGGGGAACACAGATACGCAGTATTTT
d_gene: TRBD2
j_gene: TRBJ2-3
abundance: .
v_gene: TRBV29-1

CDR3aa: CASSQIQGATEAFF
CDR3nt: TGCGCCAGCAGCCAGATACAGGGGGCGACTGAAGCTTTCTTT
d_gene: TRBD1
j_gene: TRBJ1-1
abundance: .
v_gene: TRBV5-1

CDR3aa: CASSSSPVETQYF
CDR3nt: TGTGCCAGCAGCTCCTCTCCCGTAGAGACCCAGTACTTC
d_gene: .
j_gene: TRBJ2-5
abundance: .
v_gene: TRBV7-2